One T cell receptor beta chain is described in this entry. Documented time point: pre-sensitization, week 0. The treatment: therapeutic diphenylcyclopropenone sensitization with weekly scalp DPC. Every donor had alopecia and was 18 to 70 years old; all were suitable for DPC. The CDR3 length is 18 residues. Unmatched junction bases numbered 20, after V lost 8 bases and J lost 4 bases. Germline V gives CDR1 LGHDT, CDR2 YNNKEL (reference sequence). This specimen belongs to a study of human T cells and chemical hapten exposure. Study overall: Patients, predominantly female, presented with alopecia areata, totalis or universalis.

TCRdb re-called the RACE reads through MiXCR, storing one row per CDR3 protein. The table shows about 180,000 distinct CDR3 sequences, with almost 30% occurring only once. The TCR sequence derives from a woman aged 25 to 39 with alopecia areata. Some clones in this sample may be carry-over from other donors' samples. This specimen consisted of whole blood, obtained in connection with sensitization to the hapten diphenylcyclopropenone (DPC). V usage is TRBV3-1 and J usage is TRBJ1-1; 9 bases are shared with TRBD1. The chain's CDR3 is CASRNLHRGRGGTTEAFF. DNA for the CDR3: TGTGCCAGCCGAAACTTACACAGGGGGCGCGGTGGGACCACTGAAGCTTTCTTT.